The rows below give T cell receptor beta chains drawn from one sample of a study of blood T cell repertoires in COVID-19. Using immunoSEQ multiplex PCR, the repertoire was profiled, and TCRdb retains in-frame clones only, with some absent. The table has over 250,000 clones, approximately 88% seen once. Sequencing input: peripheral blood. The receptors come from a woman aged 70-85 years with COVID-19, enrolled during active disease. The CDR3 runs from the conserved cysteine through the conserved F or W.

CDR3aa | j_gene | v_gene | len
CASSGTGGGNQPQHF | TRBJ1-5 | TRBV19 | 15
CASSIIYYEQYF | TRBJ2-7 | TRBV6-2/TRBV6-3 | 12
CASSSTQLAEGGDTQYF | TRBJ2-3 | TRBV9 | 17
CASSYVGGTEAFF | TRBJ1-1 | TRBV6-2/TRBV6-3 | 13
CAWTRSGNTEAFF | TRBJ1-1 | TRBV30 | 13
CASSSGETQYF | TRBJ2-5 | TRBV27 | 11
CASSAADRDSGNTIYF | TRBJ1-3 | TRBV21-1 | 16
CASKRDRAQNEQFF | TRBJ2-1 | TRBV27 | 14
CASIVAGGCETQYF | TRBJ2-5 | TRBV7-3 | 14
CSVGGRQEGKLFF | TRBJ1-4 | TRBV29-1 | 13
CASSLGNSKETQYF | TRBJ2-5 | TRBV11-3 | 14
CASSWGQGALNNEQFF | TRBJ2-1 | TRBV5-6 | 16
CASGLLTGTSGTSYNEQFF | TRBJ2-1 | TRBV12-5 | 19
CASSTRLGRIPVGYTF | TRBJ1-2 | TRBV19 | 16
CAWSAGQGNTEAFF | TRBJ1-1 | TRBV30 | 14
CASSFQGWYQETQYF | TRBJ2-5 | TRBV6-2/TRBV6-3 | 15
CASSLSGTDGRGQFF | TRBJ2-1 | TRBV4-2 | 15
CATSRDMFGQGQNTIYF | TRBJ1-3 | TRBV15 | 17
CASSEILTGGAYNSPLHF | TRBJ1-6 | TRBV5-5 | 18
CASSPGTSGIYEQYF | TRBJ2-7 | TRBV5-4 | 15
CASSQGGSLTGGPHEQFF | TRBJ2-1 | TRBV4-1 | 18
CASSDRTNYGYTF | TRBJ1-2 | TRBV6-1 | 13
CASSNWQPGHANTGELFF | TRBJ2-2 | TRBV21-1 | 18
CAWSRRGIQPQHF | TRBJ1-5 | TRBV30 | 13
CASSSQSGGRETQYF | TRBJ2-5 | TRBV7-3 | 15
CASSQDRGQRYQPQHF | TRBJ1-5 | TRBV4-1 | 16
CASSTQGSTGELFF | TRBJ2-2 | TRBV11-3 | 14
CSATVTEAFF | TRBJ1-1 | TRBV20-1 | 10
CASSLDVYTQYF | TRBJ2-3 | TRBV5-1 | 12
CASRMGQSSSYEQYF | TRBJ2-7 | TRBV27 | 15
CASSLRTGYEQYF | TRBJ2-7 | TRBV7-3 | 13
CASSSQTGYGYTF | TRBJ1-2 | TRBV7-2 | 13
CASSFSGSILETQYF | TRBJ2-5 | TRBV11-2 | 15
CATSRDPGRAYEQYF | TRBJ2-7 | TRBV15 | 15
CAWIRKQRATGELFF | TRBJ2-2 | TRBV30 | 15
CASSDTTTGGQRETQYF | TRBJ2-5 | TRBV10-2 | 17
CASSLDGFRTGSSYNEQFF | TRBJ2-1 | TRBV11-3 | 19
CASSLGGTGNLEQYF | TRBJ2-7 | TRBV7-9 | 15
CATSDLGLAGRGADTQYF | TRBJ2-3 | TRBV24-1 | 18
CASSVNTEAFF | TRBJ1-1 | TRBV28 | 11
CASSLNGGHDGYTF | TRBJ1-2 | TRBV5-1 | 14
CASSIGQGGQPQHF | TRBJ1-5 | TRBV19 | 14
CASSSETGVVYGYTF | TRBJ1-2 | TRBV19 | 15
CASSRTQNTGELFF | TRBJ2-2 | TRBV4-2 | 14
CASSLAAGINYEQYF | TRBJ2-7 | TRBV7-3 | 15
CASSRGTGYYEQYF | TRBJ2-7 | TRBV19 | 14
CASSLYPDSPLHF | TRBJ1-6 | TRBV5-1 | 13
CASSITGTGNSPLHF | TRBJ1-6 | TRBV6-4 | 15
CASSVVQGDEQFF | TRBJ2-1 | TRBV9 | 13
CASSLRTSGYEQYF | TRBJ2-7 | TRBV28 | 14
CASSPRTGNEKLFF | TRBJ1-4 | TRBV7-2 | 14